This TCR beta chain was documented in a study of HIV-infected patients and healthy controls. The germline V gene encodes CDR1 SGHVS and CDR2 FQNEAQ. The germline V and J ends were trimmed by 2 bases and 2 bases, with 12 bases remaining between them. The CDR3 contains 16 residues. Roughly three months, about 14 weeks, into antiretroviral therapy, follow-up blood was collected. No cell fractionation was done, so the repertoire covers all unsorted peripheral blood T cells. This clonotype was observed at least ten times. The size of this beta chain means little, since it is a stray read in a library made for alpha chains. Alpha and beta constant-region primers primed reverse transcription of around 500 ng RNA. Alpha and beta chain libraries were made separately by chain-specific third strand synthesis with multiplexing indices. Each CDR3 protein is one row after TCRdb ran MiXCR on the 5' RACE reads. This sample yields roughly 8,000 distinct CDR3 sequences, of which around 6.7% are seen a single time; 20% belongs to the top ten.

This TCR came from an adult with HIV infection. The chain has TRBV7-8 and TRBJ2-2; D is undetermined. The source was blood, collected during antiretroviral therapy. The CDR3, as DNA: TGTGCCAGCAGCTTATTTTTGTTGGAAAACACCGGGGAGCTGTTTTTT. Its translation is CASSLFLLENTGELFF.